This TCR beta chain was recovered during a study of vaccination effects on CD4 cells after COVID-19. Overall study context: Specimens were obtained from a couple of convalescent patients 16 days and one week prior to vaccination. Study observations and caveats: Late after vaccination, infection- and vaccine-induced clones showed marked clonal contraction.

Germline CDR1 and CDR2: KGHDR and SFDVKD. V lost 1 base to trimming and J lost 8 bases, with 10 bases between them. The CDR3 loop spans 13 amino acids. Antigen-specific CD4+ T cells were expanded with viral peptide pools in the ViraFEST assay before sequencing. CD4+ T cell isolation took place after about 11 days of culture. A PCR test confirmed that the person had SARS-CoV-2 infection between March and December 2020. Cultivation was performed at 1.5 million to 2.5 million PBMC per well with approximately 9 IU/ml IL-2 and 9.5 to 10 ug/ml peptides added. In the cultures, half the medium was exchanged for IL-2 medium on days 3 and 7. As regards this clone: The target antigen is unknown.

Assay: immunoSEQ multiplex PCR; the TCRdb copy retains only in-frame clones and omits some. The table lists 20,000 to 25,000 clones, approximately 73% of them singletons, with 38% in the top ten. Sequencing used CD4+ T cells from PBMCs cultured with a peptide pool, obtained before COVID-19 vaccination. This sequence originates from a human donor who had a prior SARS-CoV-2 infection. The J gene is TRBJ1-2, the V gene TRBV24-1; unclear D gene. The CDR3 sequence is CATSDFGVSGYTF. The CDR3 bases are TGTGCCACCAGTGATTTCGGGGTCTCCGGCTACACCTTC.